A selection of T cell receptor beta chains follows, all from one sample in a study of T-cell memory formation after mild COVID-19. TCRdb independently ran MiXCR on the 5' RACE reads; one entry per CDR3 protein. The sample lists approximately 210,000 distinct CDR3 sequences, about 27% occurring once. Sequenced input: PBMCs or a T cell subset sorted from them (not recorded which). The receptors derive from an adult woman who had mild COVID-19 (a few samples of this study predate the infection). Cell type and time point are not known. CDR3s include the opening cysteine and the closing phenylalanine or tryptophan. Each record gives: CDR3 protein, CDR3 DNA, J gene, clone size, V gene, D gene. D genes are given only for firm matches. Only part of the rows carry a size: once, few, many, or a class if the clone is expanded.

CASSFRDSDNEQFF	TGTGCCAGCAGCTTCAGAGACTCGGACAATGAGCAGTTCTTC	TRBJ2-1	NA	TRBV27	NA
CASSQDLVSRTQYF	TGCGCCAGCAGCCAAGATCTGGTTTCTCGGACGCAGTATTTT	TRBJ2-3	NA	TRBV4-1	NA
CSVKKQGADIQYF	TGCAGCGTTAAAAAACAGGGGGCGGACATTCAGTACTTC	TRBJ2-4	NA	TRBV29-1	TRBD1
CASSSDFGGGTEAFF	TGTGCCAGCTCATCCGACTTTGGGGGAGGGACTGAAGCTTTCTTT	TRBJ1-1	few	TRBV18	NA
CASSYGDYQYF	TGTGCCAGCAGTTACGGCGACTACCAGTACTTC	TRBJ2-7	NA	TRBV6-2/TRBV6-3	NA
CASSLYREDGDQYF	TGTGCCAGCAGCTTGTACAGGGAGGATGGCGACCAGTACTTC	TRBJ2-5	NA	TRBV5-4	NA
CASSQSVSNQPQHF	TGCGCCAGCAGCCAATCAGTTAGCAATCAGCCCCAGCATTTT	TRBJ1-5	few	TRBV4-3	NA
CASSQGGPLLFF	TGCGCCAGCAGCCAAGGGGGGCCCCTGCTGTTTTTT	TRBJ2-2	few	TRBV4-1	NA
CASSLGNRGSSYEQYF	TGTGCCAGCAGCTTAGGGAACAGGGGAAGCTCCTACGAGCAGTACTTC	TRBJ2-7	NA	TRBV11-1	TRBD1
CASSRGTGEADTQYF	TGTGCCAGCAGCCGCGGGACAGGGGAGGCAGATACGCAGTATTTT	TRBJ2-3	medium-sized	TRBV3-1	TRBD1
CATAGGVFSEQYF	TGTGCCACCGCGGGGGGGGTGTTCTCCGAGCAGTACTTC	TRBJ2-7	NA	TRBV6-6	TRBD2
CASSLGTGGGNQPQHF	TGTGCCAGCAGCTTAGGGACAGGGGGTGGCAATCAGCCCCAGCATTTT	TRBJ1-5	few	TRBV7-6	TRBD1
CASSSNEQFF	TGTGCCAGCAGCTCCAATGAGCAGTTCTTC	TRBJ2-1	NA	TRBV7-9	NA
CSASGLAGAQETQYF	TGCAGTGCTAGTGGGCTAGCGGGAGCGCAAGAGACCCAGTACTTC	TRBJ2-5	many	TRBV20-1	TRBD2
CASSQGYSGNEQFF	TGTGCCAGCAGTCAAGGATACAGCGGTAATGAGCAGTTCTTC	TRBJ2-1	many	TRBV25-1	NA
CASSAGTGVETQYF	TGTGCCAGCAGCGCCGGGACAGGGGTAGAGACCCAGTACTTC	TRBJ2-5	NA	TRBV25-1	TRBD1
CASSLSSSYSYEQYF	TGCGCCAGCAGCTTGAGCTCTAGCTACTCCTACGAGCAGTACTTC	TRBJ2-7	NA	TRBV5-1	NA
CAWIYGGYGYTF	TGTGCCTGGATCTATGGCGGCTATGGCTACACCTTC	TRBJ1-2	NA	TRBV30	NA
CASSFSTGGTDTQYF	TGTGCCAGCAGTTTCAGCACCGGGGGCACAGATACGCAGTATTTT	TRBJ2-3	NA	TRBV27	NA
CASSLDRGPNYGYTF	TGTGCCAGCAGTTTGGACAGGGGGCCCAACTATGGCTACACCTTC	TRBJ1-2	few	TRBV12-3/TRBV12-4	TRBD1
CASSLAGGSSYEQYF	TGTGCCAGCAGCTTAGCGGGGGGGTCCTCCTACGAGCAGTACTTC	TRBJ2-7	NA	TRBV5-1	TRBD2
CACIRGTGATTQYF	TGTGCCTGCATACGGGGCACAGGCGCCACGACCCAGTACTTC	TRBJ2-5	NA	TRBV30	NA
CSAQRGRVGEKLFF	TGCAGTGCACAACGCGGGAGAGTGGGTGAAAAACTGTTTTTT	TRBJ1-4	NA	TRBV20-1	NA
CSARDVGESTDTQYF	TGCAGTGCTAGAGATGTGGGGGAAAGCACAGATACGCAGTATTTT	TRBJ2-3	NA	TRBV20-1	NA
CASSPTGTDYGYTF	TGTGCCAGCAGTCCGACCGGGACGGACTATGGCTACACCTTC	TRBJ1-2	few	TRBV27	NA
CASSSFAGQTTQYF	TGTGCCAGCAGTTCTTTCGCCGGACAGACCACGCAGTATTTT	TRBJ2-3	few	TRBV12-3/TRBV12-4	NA
CASSYGQLPYTGELFF	TGTGCCAGCAGTTACGGCCAGCTTCCCTACACCGGGGAGCTGTTTTTT	TRBJ2-2	few	TRBV6-5	NA
CASSPGTGGTQQAFF	TGCGCCAGCAGCCCCGGGACAGGGGGCACCCAACAAGCTTTCTTT	TRBJ1-1	few	TRBV5-1	TRBD1
CSARGGGGRVYNSPLHF	TGCAGTGCTAGAGGAGGGGGGGGACGGGTCTATAATTCACCCCTCCACTTT	TRBJ1-6	NA	TRBV20-1	NA
CASSLVDYGEQYF	TGTGCCAGCAGCTTAGTCGACTACGGCGAGCAGTACTTC	TRBJ2-7	few	TRBV7-6	NA
CASSLGLAGGPYEQFF	TGCGCCAGCAGCCTGGGACTAGCGGGAGGGCCGTATGAGCAGTTCTTC	TRBJ2-1	few	TRBV4-3	TRBD2
CASSLRARQGDYLGQPQHF	TGTGCCAGCAGTTTAAGGGCTAGGCAGGGAGATTATTTAGGTCAGCCCCAGCATTTT	TRBJ1-5	NA	TRBV25-1	NA
CATSDTSGGYNEQFF	TGTGCCACCAGTGATACTAGCGGGGGATACAATGAGCAGTTCTTC	TRBJ2-1	NA	TRBV24-1	TRBD2
CASSLGPGAGYGYTF	TGTGCCAGCAGTTTAGGACCGGGGGCTGGCTATGGCTACACCTTC	TRBJ1-2	few	TRBV12-3/TRBV12-4	NA
CASRDALGPGYTF	TGTGCCAGTAGGGACGCCCTCGGCCCGGGCTACACCTTC	TRBJ1-2	few	TRBV19	NA